In this sample, the clone carrying this T cell receptor (beta chain) turned up many times. This record comes from a study of blood T cell repertoires in COVID-19. Assay: immunoSEQ multiplex PCR; the TCRdb copy retains only in-frame clones and omits some. Of 130,000 to 150,000 clones in the sample, roughly 79% were seen once. The CDR3 has 16 residues. The V gene's germline CDR1 is SGHTA and CDR2 FQGNSA. Deletions cut 4 bases from V and 2 bases from J, with 17 bases between. The sequenced material came from peripheral blood. This receptor was identified in a human donor with acute or convalescent COVID-19. The donor label of this sample is uncertain. The chain has TRBV7-2 and TRBJ1-1, with D tentatively TRBD1 (6 bases). The CDR3 sequence: CASSYNFLTGNTEAFF. The CDR3 region has the DNA TGTGCCAGCAGCTACAATTTTTTGACAGGAAACACTGAAGCTTTCTTT.